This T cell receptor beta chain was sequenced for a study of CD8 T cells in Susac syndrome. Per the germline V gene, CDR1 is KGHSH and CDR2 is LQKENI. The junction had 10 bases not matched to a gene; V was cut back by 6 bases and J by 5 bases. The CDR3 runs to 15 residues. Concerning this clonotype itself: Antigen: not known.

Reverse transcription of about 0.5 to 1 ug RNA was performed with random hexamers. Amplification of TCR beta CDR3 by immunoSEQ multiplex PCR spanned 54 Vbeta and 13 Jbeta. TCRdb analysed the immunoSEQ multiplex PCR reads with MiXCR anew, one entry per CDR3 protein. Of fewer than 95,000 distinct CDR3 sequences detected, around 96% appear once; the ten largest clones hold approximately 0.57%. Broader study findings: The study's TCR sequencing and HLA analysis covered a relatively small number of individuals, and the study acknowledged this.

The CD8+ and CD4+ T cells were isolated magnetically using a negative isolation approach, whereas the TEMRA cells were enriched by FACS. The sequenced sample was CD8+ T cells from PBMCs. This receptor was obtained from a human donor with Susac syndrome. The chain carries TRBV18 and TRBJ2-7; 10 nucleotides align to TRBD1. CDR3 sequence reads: CASSRDRGRINEQYF. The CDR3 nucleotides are TGTGCCAGCTCCCGGGACAGGGGCCGGATTAACGAGCAGTACTTC.